These 5 T cell receptor beta chains came from one sample sequenced in a study of blood T cell repertoires in COVID-19. The protocol was immunoSEQ multiplex PCR, while the TCRdb copy is restricted to in-frame clones and leaves out a portion. The profile shows about 480,000 clones, roughly 90% of them singletons. Sequencing was performed on peripheral blood. These TCRs come from a woman in her 30s with acute or convalescent COVID-19.

The sample holds a few counts of this clone. Here the CDR3 DNA reads TGTGCCAGCTCTCGGGACAGGATCAATCAGCCCCAGCATTTT. This gives the protein CASSRDRINQPQHF. The chain couples TRBV19 to TRBJ1-5; 8 bases are a match to TRBD1. The J segment lost 3 bases and the V segment lost 9 bases, leaving 7 bases of the junction unmatched. CDR1 and CDR2 (germline): LNHDA, SQIVND (reference sequence). The CDR3 length is 14 residues.

CDR3 amino acids: CASSRRGYTGELFF. The CDR3 DNA is TGTGCCAGCAGCCGCCGGGGGTACACCGGGGAGCTGTTTTTT. The genes are TRBV14 and TRBJ2-2; perhaps TRBD2 as D (6 bases). Looked up from germline, CDR1 is SGHDN and CDR2 is FVKESK. The CDR3 runs to 14 residues. V lost 4 bases to trimming and J lost 3 bases, with 9 bases between them.

This sequence joins TRBV15 and TRBJ2-7; D is perhaps TRBD2 (5 bases). CDR1 is LNHNV, CDR2 YYDKDF, per germline (reference sequence). The CDR3 extends over 12 amino acids. V gave up 1 base and J gave up 4 bases, with 5 bases separating them. CDR3 sequence reads: CATSRAGYEQYF. The DNA of the CDR3 is TGTGCCACCAGCAGAGCGGGGTACGAGCAGTACTTC.

This clone appeared once. The chain carries TRBV19 and TRBJ2-3; 7 bases match TRBD1. The CDR3 extends over 14 amino acids. Germline loops: CDR1 LNHDA, CDR2 SQIVND (reference sequence). The V gene end was trimmed by 3 bases and the J gene end by 4 bases; junction bases not matched to a gene: 4. The CDR3 region is CASSMNRGSDTQYF. CDR3 nucleotides: TGTGCCAGTAGTATGAACAGGGGCTCAGATACGCAGTATTTT.

This rearrangement joins TRBV6-5 to TRBJ2-1; 11 nucleotides align to TRBD2. Looked up from germline, CDR1 is MNHEY and CDR2 is SVGAGI. There are 15 residues in the CDR3. V was pared by 4 bases and J by 5 bases, with 4 bases of the junction left unmatched. CDR3 DNA: TGTGCCAGCAGTTTAGCGGGGGGGCCCCACAATGAGCAGTTCTTC. Protein product: CASSLAGGPHNEQFF.